The source of this T cell receptor (beta chain) is a study of shared clonotypes between healthy human individuals. Germline CDR1 and CDR2: ENHRY and SYGVKD. CDR3 size: 14 residues. V was trimmed by 3 bases and J by 2 bases, leaving 10 bases between them. Clones were sequenced by immunoSEQ multiplex PCR, and TCRdb holds only the in-frame ones, with some missing. Of a few million clones listed, 93% are singletons. Naive CD8 cells were CD45RO-negative, positively selected for CCR7, excluding terminally differentiated effector memory CD45RA+ cells. This chain links TRBV10-3 with TRBJ1-1; D is unresolved. The clonotype originates from a man younger than 35 in good health. Some clones in this sample may be carry-over from other donors' samples. The sequencing input was naive CD8+ T cells from PBMCs. The CDR3 bases are TGTGCCATCAGTGAAAACTCTTTAAACACTGAAGCTTTCTTT. Its protein product is CAISENSLNTEAFF.